Presented here are 10 T cell receptor beta chains from one specimen sequenced in a study of T cells in Graves' hyperthyroidism and ophthalmopathy. Amplification yielded TCR beta CDR3 regions, with RNA transcripts as the source. HTBI primers were employed in a first-round RT-PCR of the TCR CDR3. TCRdb re-called the multiplex PCR reads through MiXCR, storing one row per CDR3 protein. There are around 350,000 distinct CDR3 sequences in the sample; roughly 19% occur only once, and around 3.4% lies in the top ten. Material: blood. These receptors came from a woman under 30 with Graves' hyperthyroidism.

This clonotype was seen ten or more times. The V gene is TRBV27, the J gene TRBJ1-2; TRBD1 aligns across 11 bases. This CDR3 is 16 amino acids long. V dropped 6 bases and J dropped 7; count of bases not matched to a gene: 13. Germline V gives CDR1 MNHEY, CDR2 SMNVEV (reference sequence). The CDR3 here is CASSSQWDRGWSGYTF. The DNA for the CDR3 is TGTGCCAGCAGCTCTCAGTGGGACAGGGGGTGGTCTGGCTACACCTTC.

This clonotype was seen ten or more times. The gene calls are TRBV12-3 or TRBV12-4 and TRBJ1-1, with D perhaps TRBD1 (5 bases). CDR3 length: 14 amino acids. The V end lost 6 bases, the J end lost 2 bases, and 13 bases lay between the germline ends. CDR3 nucleotide sequence: TGTGCCAGCAGAAAGACAGCCCTAAACACTGAAGCTTTCTTT. Translating gives CASRKTALNTEAFF.

In this sample, this clonotype turned up a few times. This sequence joins TRBV4-1 and TRBJ1-1; D not certain. This CDR3 has 15 amino acids. The germline V gene encodes CDR1 MGHRA and CDR2 YSYEKL. Between the trimmed V and J ends, which lost 1 base and 5 bases, there was a span of 14 bases. The CDR3 sequence: CASSQGRAMGTEAFF. DNA for the CDR3: TGCGCCAGCAGCCAAGGAAGAGCGATGGGGACTGAAGCTTTCTTT.

In its sample, this clonotype was seen many times. The V call is TRBV4-1, the J call TRBJ2-7; TRBD2 is a possible D gene (5 bases). CDR1 is MGHRA, CDR2 YSYEKL, per germline. Deletions cut 1 base from V and 0 bases from J, with 13 bases between. The CDR3 sequence is 16 residues long. For the CDR3, the DNA is TGCGCCAGCAGCCAAGTGAGTGTGGGGAGCTCCTACGAGCAGTACTTC. It yields the protein CASSQVSVGSSYEQYF.

The table lists this clonotype with many counts. The V call is TRBV12-3 or TRBV12-4, the J call TRBJ2-7; TRBD1 is a possible D gene (6 bases). The CDR3 runs to 12 residues. V lost 6 bases to trimming and J lost 5 bases, with 11 bases between them. This CDR3 reads CASSPQGNEQYF. The CDR3 DNA follows: TGTGCCAGCAGCCCGCAGGGGAACGAGCAGTACTTC.

This clonotype has a handful of counts. The chain carries TRBV6-5 and TRBJ2-2, with 8 bases lining up with TRBD1. Germline V CDR1 and CDR2: MNHEY, SVGAGI. The CDR3 runs to 15 residues. V dropped 4 bases and J dropped 7; count of bases not matched to a gene: 8. The CDR3 sequence: CASSSYGQGGGELFF. The CDR3 nucleotides read TGTGCCAGCAGTTCCTACGGACAGGGCGGCGGGGAGCTGTTTTTT.

The table lists this clonotype with a few counts. This sequence joins TRBV9 and TRBJ2-2; D may be TRBD1 (6 bases). Germline CDR1 SGDLS, CDR2 YYNGEE. V lost 1 base and J 3 bases, leaving 10 bases between the germline ends. CDR3 length: 15 amino acids. Here the CDR3 DNA reads TGTGCCAGCAGCGTACGGACAGATTACACCGGGGAGCTGTTTTTT. Translating it yields CASSVRTDYTGELFF. The full variable domain, its missing parts supplied by reference TRBV9 and TRBJ2-2, is DSGVTQTPKHLITATGQRVTLRCSPRSGDLSVYWYQQSLDQGLQFLIQYYNGEERAKGNILERFSAQQFPDLHSELNLSSLELGDSALYFCASSVRTDYTGELFFGEGSRLTVL.

This clonotype was recorded many times. This chain joins TRBV5-6 and TRBJ2-5, with TRBD2 matching over 7 bases. V shed 3 bases, J shed 5 bases, and the junction held 16 bases outside the gene matches. The CDR3 spans 17 residues. The V gene's germline CDR1 is SGHDT and CDR2 YYEEEE. CDR3 sequence (DNA): TGTGCCAGCAGCTCGTCTAGGGACTACCCTGATTGGGAGACCCAGTACTTC. This codes for CASSSSRDYPDWETQYF.

The chain couples TRBV12-3 or TRBV12-4 to TRBJ2-5, with TRBD2 identical over 12 bases. This CDR3 is 16 amino acids long. Unmatched junction bases numbered 6, after V lost 5 bases and J lost 2 bases. The chain's CDR3 is CASSRGLAGPQETQYF. Written as DNA, the CDR3 is TGTGCCAGCAGTAGGGGACTAGCGGGTCCACAAGAGACCCAGTACTTC.

There are many counts of this clonotype. The chain couples TRBV27 to TRBJ1-2; tentative D call: TRBD1 (5 bases). CDR1 is MNHEY, CDR2 SMNVEV, per germline (reference sequence). V was trimmed by 7 bases and J by 8 bases, leaving 14 bases between them. CDR3 size: 12 residues. Here the CDR3 DNA reads TGTGCCAGCACCGCGGGGAGGGACGGCTACACCTTC. Amino acids: CASTAGRDGYTF.